One and the same sample provided the 18 T cell receptor beta chains below, sequenced in a study of CXCR3-negative and CXCR3-positive naive CD8 T cells. The TRB libraries of cDNA were built by UMI-labeled 5' RACE. TCRdb reprocessed the 5' RACE reads, with one entry per CDR3 protein and no DNA. This listing includes tens of thousands of distinct CDR3 sequences. Source material: naive CXCR3- CD8+ T cells from blood. This sample's subset: CD45RO-CCR7+CD27+CD95- naive CD8+ T cells lacking CXCR3 (TNR3-). The receptor source for this set is a human donor in good health. Some clones in this sample may be carry-over from other donors' samples.

V gene TRBV28 combines with J gene TRBJ2-7; TCRdb gives TRBD2 as the D gene, but with no DNA this cannot be confirmed. The CDR3 is 13 amino acids. Per the germline V gene, CDR1 is MDHEN and CDR2 is SYDVKM. The CDR3 sequence: CASSLKPGLEQYF. Complete variable domain (other parts from reference TRBV28 and TRBJ2-7): DVKVTQSSRYLVKRTGEKVFLECVQDMDHENMFWYRQDPGLGLRLIYFSYDVKMKEKGDIPEGYSVSREKKERFSLILESASTNQTSMYLCASSLKPGLEQYFGPGTRLTVT.

The CDR3 sequence: CSARERAAQVTQYF. The rearrangement links TRBV20-1 to TRBJ2-3; the D call from TCRdb, TRBD1, cannot be confirmed without DNA. This CDR3 has 14 residues. In germline, CDR1 is DFQATT, CDR2 SNEGSKA (reference sequence).

The chain recombines TRBV30 with TRBJ2-7. Germline V gene sequence: CDR1 GTSNPN, CDR2 SVGIG (reference sequence). The CDR3 consists of 11 residues. The CDR3: CAWTIGYEQYF.

The chain links TRBV4-3 to TRBJ2-2; TCRdb gives TRBD1 as the D gene, but with no DNA this cannot be confirmed. This CDR3 is 18 amino acids long. Germline V CDR1 and CDR2: LGHNA, YSLEER. This CDR3 is CASSQENRGVVDTGELFF.

V is TRBV28 and J is TRBJ1-6; TCRdb outputs TRBD1, but without DNA this stays unchecked. The CDR3 sequence is 19 residues long. Germline V CDR1 and CDR2: MDHEN, SYDVKM. This CDR3 reads CASSVDRSQFSSYNSPLHF.

The chain uses TRBV28 and TRBJ2-2; the D call of TRBD2 rests on TCRdb alone, since no DNA is present to check it. Germline lookup yields CDR1 MDHEN and CDR2 SYDVKM. The CDR3 loop spans 14 amino acids. CDR3 protein: CASSFSGVGGELFF.

The chain uses TRBV6-2 or TRBV6-3 and TRBJ1-6. The CDR3 runs 15 residues. In germline, CDR1 is MNHEY, CDR2 SVGEGT. The CDR3 protein is CASSYSRGYGSPLHF.

V gene TRBV12-3 or TRBV12-4 combines with J gene TRBJ2-1; TCRdb returns TRBD1, unconfirmable since there is no DNA. The CDR3 has 16 amino acids. The CDR3 reads CASSDWGGNPSNEQFF.

The chain employs TRBV23-1 and TRBJ1-5. TRBV23-1 is reported as an ORF; its role is uncertain. The CDR3 has 12 residues. The CDR3 reads CASIRNNQPQHF.

This sequence joins TRBV4-1 and TRBJ2-7. The CDR3 has 14 amino acids. Germline-derived CDR1 and CDR2 are MGHRA and YSYEKL. CDR3 region: CASSHTDGSQEQYF.

J is TRBJ2-1 and V is TRBV19; lacking DNA, the TRBD1 call made by TCRdb goes unchecked. Germline V gene sequence: CDR1 LNHDA, CDR2 SQIVND (reference sequence). The CDR3 is 14 amino acids. The CDR3 region is CASKDRGTHNEQFF.

This chain links TRBV20-1 with TRBJ2-7; TCRdb lists TRBD2, though no DNA is available to test this call. The CDR3 runs to 15 residues. The germline V gene encodes CDR1 DFQATT and CDR2 SNEGSKA (reference sequence). CDR3 in amino acids: CSAREYAGTSYEQYF.

The chain has TRBV27 and TRBJ2-7; there is no DNA to check the TCRdb D call of TRBD2. Germline V gene lookup returns CDR1 MNHEY and CDR2 SMNVEV (reference sequence). The CDR3 is made up of 15 amino acids. CDR3 sequence: CASRVAGGLSYEQYF.

The chain links TRBV20-1 to TRBJ2-7; TCRdb returns TRBD1, unconfirmable since there is no DNA. The CDR3 consists of 14 residues. Per germline, CDR1 DFQATT and CDR2 SNEGSKA (reference sequence). The CDR3 spells CSAREAGAAYEQYF.

The CDR3 loop is CASSQDSAGGDTEAFF. The V call is TRBV4-3, the J call TRBJ1-1; TCRdb names TRBD1, which stays unverified in the absence of DNA. CDR3 size: 16 residues. Germline CDR1 and CDR2: LGHNA and YSLEER.

This chain connects TRBV12-3 or TRBV12-4 to TRBJ2-2. CDR3 length: 15 amino acids. Here the CDR3 reads CASSFAGRRTGELFF.

The V call is TRBV15, the J call TRBJ1-1; absent DNA, TCRdb's TRBD1 call cannot be checked. Germline V gene sequence: CDR1 LNHNV, CDR2 YYDKDF (reference sequence). The CDR3 has 13 amino acids. CDR3 sequence: CATSNSDRGEAFF.

This clonotype is identified as medium-sized from frequency. V gene TRBV25-1 combines with J gene TRBJ2-1. CDR3 length: 13 residues. CDR1 is MGHDK and CDR2 is SYGVNS in the germline V gene. CDR3 in amino acids: CASSEFSVNEQFF.